This is a list of T cell receptor beta chains from one sample in a study of T-cell memory formation after mild COVID-19. A single record per CDR3 protein comes from TCRdb applying MiXCR to the 5' RACE reads. The sample yields about 270,000 distinct CDR3 sequences, around 15% seen once. The sequencing sample was made of PBMCs or a T cell subset sorted from them (not recorded which). Receptors originate from a man aged 18-30 years who had mild COVID-19 (a few samples of this study predate the infection). Cell type and time point are not known. Both conserved end residues are part of each CDR3. Each record gives: clone size, V gene, J gene, D gene, CDR3 length, CDR3 DNA, CDR3 protein. A D gene is named only where the DNA matches it firmly. Size is omitted from some rows. Given values are once, few, many or a class for expanded clones.

size: -; V: TRBV6-5; J: TRBJ2-7; D: -; length: 13; DNA: TGTGCCAGCAGTAACCTCAGGGGATACGAGCAGTACTTC; CDR3: CASSNLRGYEQYF
size: few; V: TRBV7-3; J: TRBJ1-6; D: TRBD1; length: 15; DNA: TGTGCCAGCAGCTTATCAGGGGACAGGGCCTCACCCCTCCACTTT; CDR3: CASSLSGDRASPLHF
size: -; V: TRBV10-3; J: TRBJ1-1; D: -; length: 13; DNA: TGTGCCATCAGTGAGTCGGAGAGGACTGAAGCTTTCTTT; CDR3: CAISESERTEAFF
size: few; V: TRBV12-3/TRBV12-4; J: TRBJ2-3; D: TRBD2; length: 14; DNA: TGTGCCAGCAGTTTCCAGCGGGGGGGAGATACGCAGTATTTT; CDR3: CASSFQRGGDTQYF
size: few; V: TRBV30; J: TRBJ2-3; D: -; length: 11; DNA: TGTGCCGGAGGTTTGGCAGATACGCAGTATTTT; CDR3: CAGGLADTQYF
size: -; V: TRBV27; J: TRBJ2-3; D: TRBD2; length: 13; DNA: TGTGCCAGCAAAAGGACTAGCCCAGATACGCAGTATTTT; CDR3: CASKRTSPDTQYF
size: many; V: TRBV12-3/TRBV12-4; J: TRBJ1-6; D: -; length: 12; DNA: TGTGCCAGCAGTTTAGGTACTTCACCCCTCCACTTT; CDR3: CASSLGTSPLHF
size: few; V: TRBV5-4; J: TRBJ2-7; D: -; length: 14; DNA: TGTGCCAGCAGCTTGGCCGACGAGGGCGGCGAGCAGTACTTC; CDR3: CASSLADEGGEQYF
size: -; V: TRBV5-5; J: TRBJ2-2; D: -; length: 14; DNA: TGTGCCAGCGGGACGACAGGGAACACCGGGGAGCTGTTTTTT; CDR3: CASGTTGNTGELFF
size: many; V: TRBV7-2; J: TRBJ2-2; D: -; length: 15; DNA: TGTGCCAGCAGCCCAGAGGTGGCGGGCACCGGGGAGCTGTTTTTT; CDR3: CASSPEVAGTGELFF
size: many; V: TRBV5-1; J: TRBJ2-2; D: -; length: 13; DNA: TGCGCCAGCTGCATACAGGGCCCCGGGGAGCTGTTTTTT; CDR3: CASCIQGPGELFF
size: many; V: TRBV10-3; J: TRBJ2-1; D: TRBD1; length: 18; DNA: TGTGCCATCAGTACACATTTCCGTGGGACAGCAGGCCCCAATGAGCAGTTCTTC; CDR3: CAISTHFRGTAGPNEQFF
size: few; V: TRBV4-1; J: TRBJ1-5; D: TRBD1; length: 17; DNA: TGCGCCAGCAGCCACGGGACAGGGGGCTTAAGCAATCAGCCCCAGCATTTT; CDR3: CASSHGTGGLSNQPQHF
size: many; V: TRBV12-3/TRBV12-4; J: TRBJ1-5; D: TRBD1; length: 12; DNA: TGTGCCAGCAGTCCCCAGGGGGGGCCCCAGCATTTT; CDR3: CASSPQGGPQHF
size: -; V: TRBV10-1; J: TRBJ2-3; D: TRBD2; length: 17; DNA: TGCGCCAGCAGTGCGCCCGGGACTAGCGCTGGTTGGGATACGCAGTATTTT; CDR3: CASSAPGTSAGWDTQYF
size: many; V: TRBV12-3/TRBV12-4; J: TRBJ2-5; D: -; length: 13; DNA: TGTGCCAGCAGTTTAAGCAGGGTTAAGACCCAGTACTTC; CDR3: CASSLSRVKTQYF
size: -; V: TRBV5-5; J: TRBJ1-1; D: -; length: 14; DNA: TGTGCCAGCAGCTCGAGTACTATGAACACTGAAGCTTTCTTT; CDR3: CASSSSTMNTEAFF
size: many; V: TRBV7-8; J: TRBJ2-7; D: TRBD1; length: 18; DNA: TGTGCCAGCAGCTTAGCGCCCGGGACAGGGATAGGGTCCTACGAGCAGTACTTC; CDR3: CASSLAPGTGIGSYEQYF
size: few; V: TRBV4-3; J: TRBJ1-5; D: TRBD1; length: 19; DNA: TGCGCCAGCAGCCAAGGGTGGAGACAGGGTGTCATGAGCAATCAGCCCCAGCATTTT; CDR3: CASSQGWRQGVMSNQPQHF
size: few; V: TRBV12-3/TRBV12-4; J: TRBJ2-2; D: -; length: 15; DNA: TGTGCCAGCAGGGACGGGTTGGGGATTGTAGGGGAGCTGTTTTTT; CDR3: CASRDGLGIVGELFF
size: -; V: TRBV27; J: TRBJ2-1; D: -; length: 15; DNA: TGTGCCAGCAGCCGGGGCGGAATTGGCGACAATGAGCAGTTCTTC; CDR3: CASSRGGIGDNEQFF
size: once; V: TRBV14; J: TRBJ1-5; D: -; length: 12; DNA: TGTGCCAGCAGCGGGAGAAATCAGCCCCAGCATTTT; CDR3: CASSGRNQPQHF
size: -; V: TRBV12-3/TRBV12-4; J: TRBJ1-1; D: -; length: 16; DNA: TGTGCCAGCGACTCGTGGGGGGGTGTGGGTTGGACTGAAGCTTTCTTT; CDR3: CASDSWGGVGWTEAFF
size: -; V: TRBV20-1; J: TRBJ1-1; D: -; length: 13; DNA: TGCAGTGTCCGGGGGGGTATGAACACTGAAGCTTTCTTT; CDR3: CSVRGGMNTEAFF
size: few; V: TRBV11-2; J: TRBJ1-2; D: -; length: 12; DNA: TGTGCCAGCAGCCGCCTTCTGGGCGGCTACACCTTC; CDR3: CASSRLLGGYTF
size: -; V: TRBV9; J: TRBJ2-5; D: -; length: 14; DNA: TGTGCCAGCAGCGCGAGGGGGGACCAAGAGACCCAGTACTTC; CDR3: CASSARGDQETQYF
size: -; V: TRBV29-1; J: TRBJ1-5; D: -; length: 13; DNA: TGCAGCGTGGGATCCCTTCCGGGACAGCCCCAGCATTTT; CDR3: CSVGSLPGQPQHF
size: -; V: TRBV7-2; J: TRBJ2-1; D: TRBD2; length: 14; DNA: TGTGCCAGCAGCTCCAGGACTAGAGGAGGTGAGCAGTTCTTC; CDR3: CASSSRTRGGEQFF
size: -; V: TRBV6-2/TRBV6-3; J: TRBJ1-5; D: -; length: 16; DNA: TGTGCCAGCAGTTTCCATGGGGGGCCTAGCAATCAGCCCCAGCATTTT; CDR3: CASSFHGGPSNQPQHF
size: -; V: TRBV9; J: TRBJ1-1; D: -; length: 14; DNA: TGTGCCAGCAGCGTTGGGGGGGCGGACACTGAAGCTTTCTTT; CDR3: CASSVGGADTEAFF
size: few; V: TRBV7-6; J: TRBJ2-1; D: TRBD1; length: 15; DNA: TGTGCCACGACACCCGGGACAGGCGTCTCTGATGAGCAGTTCTTC; CDR3: CATTPGTGVSDEQFF
size: many; V: TRBV4-2; J: TRBJ2-3; D: TRBD2; length: 16; DNA: TGTGCCAGCAGCCCCGCGACTAGCGGGGGGGCAGATACGCAGTATTTT; CDR3: CASSPATSGGADTQYF
size: -; V: TRBV4-3; J: TRBJ1-2; D: TRBD1; length: 15; DNA: TGCGCCAGCAGCCAGTACAGGGGAACTGCTCAGGGCTACACCTTC; CDR3: CASSQYRGTAQGYTF
size: few; V: TRBV7-2; J: TRBJ1-4; D: -; length: 12; DNA: TGTGCCAGCAGCCGGCCTAACGAAAAACTGTTTTTT; CDR3: CASSRPNEKLFF
size: many; V: TRBV2; J: TRBJ2-2; D: -; length: 15; DNA: TGTGCCAGCAGCTTGCTCGGGGCCCTGCCCGGGGAGCTGTTTTTT; CDR3: CASSLLGALPGELFF
size: few; V: TRBV20-1; J: TRBJ2-7; D: -; length: 11; DNA: TGCAGTGCCTACGACAGGAACGAGCAGTACTTC; CDR3: CSAYDRNEQYF
size: few; V: TRBV6-2/TRBV6-3; J: TRBJ1-5; D: -; length: 16; DNA: TGTGCCAGCAGCCGCCTGACCTGGGGGGCCGCTCAGCCCCAGCATTTT; CDR3: CASSRLTWGAAQPQHF